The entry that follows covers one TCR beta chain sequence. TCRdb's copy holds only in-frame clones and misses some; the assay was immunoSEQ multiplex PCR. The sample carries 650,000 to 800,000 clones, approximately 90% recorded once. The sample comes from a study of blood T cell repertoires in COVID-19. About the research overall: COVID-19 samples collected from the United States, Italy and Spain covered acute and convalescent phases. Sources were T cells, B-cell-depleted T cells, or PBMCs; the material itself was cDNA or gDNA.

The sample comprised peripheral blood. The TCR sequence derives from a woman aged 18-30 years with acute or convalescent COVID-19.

CDR3 amino acids: CASSLGPSNYGYTF. The CDR3 DNA reads as TGCGCCAGCAGCTTGGGTCCCAGTAACTATGGCTACACCTTC. This rearrangement joins TRBV5-1 to TRBJ1-2; D gene unclear. Germline V CDR1 and CDR2: SGHRS, YFSETQ. The CDR3 covers 14 residues. V gave up 0 bases and J gave up 1 base, with 7 bases separating them.